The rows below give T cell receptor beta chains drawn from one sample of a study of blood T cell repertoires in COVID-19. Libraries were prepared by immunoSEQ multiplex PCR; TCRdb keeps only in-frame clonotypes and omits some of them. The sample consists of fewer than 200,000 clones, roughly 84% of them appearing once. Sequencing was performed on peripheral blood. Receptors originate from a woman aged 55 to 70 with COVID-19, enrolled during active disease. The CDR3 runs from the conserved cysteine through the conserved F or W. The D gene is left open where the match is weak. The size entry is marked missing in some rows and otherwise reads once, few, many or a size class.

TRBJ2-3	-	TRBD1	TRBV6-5	TGTGCCAGCAGCCAACAGGGGAATACGCAGTATTTT	CASSQQGNTQYF
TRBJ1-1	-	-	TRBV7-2	TGTGCCAGCTTTCTATACAGGCCGAACACTGAAGCTTTCTTT	CASFLYRPNTEAFF
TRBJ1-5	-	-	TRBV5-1	TGCGCCAGCAGCTTGATAAGGGGCACTCAGCCCCAGCATTTT	CASSLIRGTQPQHF
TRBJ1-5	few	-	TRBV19	TGTGCCAGTAGCTATCAAGGAGGGAATCAGCCCCAGCATTTT	CASSYQGGNQPQHF
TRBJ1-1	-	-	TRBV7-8	TGTGCCAGCAGCCCTAACAGGGCGAACACTGAAGCTTTCTTT	CASSPNRANTEAFF
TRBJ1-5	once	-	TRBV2	TGTGCCAGCAGTCAGACCCGGGGCAATCAGCCCCAGCATTTT	CASSQTRGNQPQHF
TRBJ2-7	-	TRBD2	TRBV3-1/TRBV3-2	TGTGCCAGCAGCCACGGGCGGAGCGGGAGTTACGAGCAGTACTTC	CASSHGRSGSYEQYF
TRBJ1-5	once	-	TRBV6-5	TGTGCCAGCTCGGGGGGGGGAAAGAGTCAGCCCCAGCATTTT	CASSGGGKSQPQHF
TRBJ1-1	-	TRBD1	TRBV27	TGTGCCAGCAGTTCACAGGGGGCAGGGGCTGAAGCTTTCTTT	CASSSQGAGAEAFF
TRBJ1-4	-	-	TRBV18	TGTGCCAGCTTGGACAGCCTTTCTAATGAAAAACTGTTTTTT	CASLDSLSNEKLFF
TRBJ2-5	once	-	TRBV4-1	TGCGCCAGCAGCCAAGATCCGTTCAGTGGGCAGGAGACCCAGTACTTC	CASSQDPFSGQETQYF
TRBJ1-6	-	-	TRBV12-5	TGTGCTAGTGGTTTGTTCAGTCCACCCCTCCACTTT	CASGLFSPPLHF
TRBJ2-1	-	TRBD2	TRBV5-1	TGCGCCAGCCAGAAGGAGTCTAGCGGGAGCTCCTACAATGAGCAGTTCTTC	CASQKESSGSSYNEQFF
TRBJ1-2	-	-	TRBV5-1	TGCGCCAGCAGCTTGCAGGGTGATGGCTACACCTTC	CASSLQGDGYTF
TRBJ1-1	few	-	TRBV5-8	TGTGCCAGCACGACGCGGTCCGGGGGGTTACCTTTCTTT	CASTTRSGGLPFF
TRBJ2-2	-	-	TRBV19	TGTGCCAGTAGGGCAGGGGCCTACACCGGGGAGCTGTTTTTT	CASRAGAYTGELFF
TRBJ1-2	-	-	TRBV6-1	TGTGCCAGCAGTGCCAACCTCCCTGCTCAAGTCGGCTATGGCTACACCTTC	CASSANLPAQVGYGYTF
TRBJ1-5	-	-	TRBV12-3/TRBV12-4	TGTGCCAGCAGCACCAGGGTCCGGCCCCAGCATTTT	CASSTRVRPQHF
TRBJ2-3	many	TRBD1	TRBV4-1	TGCGCCAGCGAAGTGGGACAGGGGGCGCGAGATACGCAGTATTTT	CASEVGQGARDTQYF
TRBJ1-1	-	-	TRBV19	TGTGCCAGTAGCCTTGGGGGGGGCGCTTTCTTT	CASSLGGGAFF
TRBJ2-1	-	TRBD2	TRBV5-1	TGCGCCAGCAGCTTTCAAGCGGGAACCTCCTACAATGAGCAGTTCTTC	CASSFQAGTSYNEQFF
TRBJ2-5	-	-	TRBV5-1	TGCGCCAGCAGCTTGGTAGCGCCCCAAGAGACCCAGTACTTC	CASSLVAPQETQYF
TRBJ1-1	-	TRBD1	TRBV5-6	TGTGCCAGCAGCTTGGTGGGACAGGGGGCCGCTGAAGCTTTCTTT	CASSLVGQGAAEAFF
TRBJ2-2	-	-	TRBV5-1	TGCGCCAGCAATGGACTAAACACCGGGGAGCTGTTTTTT	CASNGLNTGELFF
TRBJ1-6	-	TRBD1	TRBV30	TGTGCCTGGAGTTTACCGGGACAGAATTCACCCCTCCACTTT	CAWSLPGQNSPLHF
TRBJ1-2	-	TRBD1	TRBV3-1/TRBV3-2	TGTGCCAGCAGCCACTTGGACAGGGGGCAGGACTATGGCTACACCTTC	CASSHLDRGQDYGYTF
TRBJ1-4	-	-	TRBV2	TGTGCCAGCAAGGAGGACGTTGAAAAACTGTTTTTT	CASKEDVEKLFF
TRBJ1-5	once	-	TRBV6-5	TGTGCCAGCAGTCCCAGGGAAGACCAGCCCCAGCATTTT	CASSPREDQPQHF
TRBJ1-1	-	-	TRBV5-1	TGCGCCAGCAGCTTGGTAGGGGTCCGTAACACTGAAGCTTTCTTT	CASSLVGVRNTEAFF
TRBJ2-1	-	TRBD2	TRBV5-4	TGTGCCAGCAGCGGAATTAGCGGGAGGGCCCGCGAGCAGTTCTTC	CASSGISGRAREQFF
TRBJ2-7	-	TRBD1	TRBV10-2	TGCGCCAGCAGGACCGGGACAGGGGGTTTCCACGAGCAGTACTTC	CASRTGTGGFHEQYF
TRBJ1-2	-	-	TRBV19	TGTGCCAGTAGGGTCCGGCAGGATGGCTACACCTTC	CASRVRQDGYTF
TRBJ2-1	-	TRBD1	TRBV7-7	TGTGCTAGCAGCTTCGGACAGGGGTACCCCTACAATGAGCAGTTCTTC	CASSFGQGYPYNEQFF
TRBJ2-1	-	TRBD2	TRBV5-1	TGCGCCAGCGGTCCCGGGACTAAAAATGAGCAGTTCTTC	CASGPGTKNEQFF
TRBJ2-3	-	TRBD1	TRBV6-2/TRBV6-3	TGTGCCAGCAGTCGGACAGGGCGCACAGATACGCAGTATTTT	CASSRTGRTDTQYF
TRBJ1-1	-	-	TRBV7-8	TGTGCCAGCAGCTTAGGGGCAGTGAACACTGAAGCTTTCTTT	CASSLGAVNTEAFF
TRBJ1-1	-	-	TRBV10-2	TGCGCCAGCAGTGATCCAGTCCGAGGGAACACTGAAGCTTTCTTT	CASSDPVRGNTEAFF
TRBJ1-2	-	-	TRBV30	TGTGCCTGGAGTGTGCGGGTGGGCTACACCTTC	CAWSVRVGYTF
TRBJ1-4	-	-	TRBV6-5	TGTGCCAGCAGTTCATTATGGACAGTACCAAATGAAAAACTGTTTTTT	CASSSLWTVPNEKLFF
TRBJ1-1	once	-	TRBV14	TGTGCCAGCAGCCAAGACAGGCTTTACACTGAAGCTTTCTTT	CASSQDRLYTEAFF
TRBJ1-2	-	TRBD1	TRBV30	TGTGCCTGGAGTGTAGAGTCAGGGGGCATCAGTGGCTACACCTTC	CAWSVESGGISGYTF
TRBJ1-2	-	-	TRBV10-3	TGTGCCATCAGTGGTTACACGGGAGGTGGCTACACCTTC	CAISGYTGGGYTF
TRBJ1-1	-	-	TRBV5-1	TGCGCCAGCAAGAGGGCCGACGCTGAAGCTTTCTTT	CASKRADAEAFF
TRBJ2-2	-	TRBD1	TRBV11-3	TGTGCCAGCAGCCGGGACAGGACTGCCGGGGAGCTGTTTTTT	CASSRDRTAGELFF
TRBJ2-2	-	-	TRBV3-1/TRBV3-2	TGTGCCAGCAGCCAAGTGGGTCTACAGGGTACCGGGGAGCTGTTTTTT	CASSQVGLQGTGELFF
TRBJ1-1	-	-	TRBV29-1	TGCAGCGTTGCCCGGGACATGAACACTGAAGCTTTCTTT	CSVARDMNTEAFF
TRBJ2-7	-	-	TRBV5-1	TGCGCCAGCAGCGCCCCCCGGGGAGGGGGAGCGTCGTACGAGCAGTACTTC	CASSAPRGGGASYEQYF
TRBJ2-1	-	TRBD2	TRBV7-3	TGTGCCAGCAGCTTGACTAGCGGGAGGGCTATTGAGCAGTTCTTC	CASSLTSGRAIEQFF
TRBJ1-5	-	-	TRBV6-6	TGTGCCAGCAAAGGGGGAGGGCGAAGCAATCAGCCCCAGCATTTT	CASKGGGRSNQPQHF
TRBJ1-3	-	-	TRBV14	TGTGCCAGCAGCCAAGCCCGAGGTAGAAACACCATATATTTT	CASSQARGRNTIYF
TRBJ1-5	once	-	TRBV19	TGTGCCAGTAGTCTACAGGGAGGGCAGCCCCAGCATTTT	CASSLQGGQPQHF